The entry that follows covers one TCR beta chain sequence. Its target is unknown. Sequencing targeted TCR beta in blood CD8+ and CD4+ T cells. Controls were healthy donors (matched for age and sex). The data belong to a study of CD8 T cells in Susac syndrome. Whole-study findings and limits: As the study acknowledged, the number of individuals who were part of its TCR sequencing and HLA analysis was relatively small.

With random hexamers, reverse transcription was performed on roughly 0.5 to 1 ug of RNA. With immunoSEQ multiplex PCR, TCR beta CDR3 was amplified across 54 Vbeta and 13 Jbeta. TCRdb processed the immunoSEQ multiplex PCR reads anew with MiXCR; each CDR3 protein has one entry. This repertoire shows 150,000 to 200,000 distinct CDR3 sequences, around 94% found once; its top ten account for about 0.13%. Looked up from germline, CDR1 is MNHNY and CDR2 is SVGAGI (reference sequence). V was trimmed by 5 bases and J by 7 bases, leaving 15 bases between them. This CDR3 has 13 amino acids. The receptor comes from a human donor in good health. The sequencing input was CD4+ T cells from PBMCs. The chain couples TRBV6-6 to TRBJ2-7; D might be TRBD1 or TRBD2, each matching 5 bases. CDR3 sequence (DNA): TGTGCCAGCAGTCTGAGGGGACGGGCGGAGCAGTACTTC. It encodes CASSLRGRAEQYF.